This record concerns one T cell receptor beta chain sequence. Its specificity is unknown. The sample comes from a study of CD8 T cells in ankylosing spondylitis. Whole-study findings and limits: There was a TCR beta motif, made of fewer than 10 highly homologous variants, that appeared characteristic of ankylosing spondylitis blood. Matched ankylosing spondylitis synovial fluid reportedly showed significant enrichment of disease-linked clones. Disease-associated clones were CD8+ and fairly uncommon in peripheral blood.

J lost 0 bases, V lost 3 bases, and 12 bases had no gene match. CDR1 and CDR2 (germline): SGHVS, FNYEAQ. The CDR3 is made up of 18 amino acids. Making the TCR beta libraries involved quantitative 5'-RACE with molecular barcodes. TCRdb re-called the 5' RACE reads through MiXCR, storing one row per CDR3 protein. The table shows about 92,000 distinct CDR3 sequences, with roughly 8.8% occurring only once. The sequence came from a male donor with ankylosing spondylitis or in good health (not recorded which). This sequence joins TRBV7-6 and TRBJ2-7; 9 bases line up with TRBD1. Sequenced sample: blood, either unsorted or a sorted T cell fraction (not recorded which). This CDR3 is CASSFSLRQGGNSYEQYF. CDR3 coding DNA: TGTGCCAGCAGCTTTTCTCTGCGACAGGGGGGAAACTCCTACGAGCAGTACTTC.